This is a list of T cell receptor beta chains from one sample in a study of regulatory T cells in long-lasting Graves disease. Each CDR3 protein is one row after TCRdb ran MiXCR on the multiplex PCR reads. This sample has fewer than 350,000 distinct CDR3 sequences, with more than 15% found just once. The sample here was peripheral blood mononuclear cells (PBMCs), taken at new diagnosis, from a patient treated with antithyroid drugs. The source of these receptors is a female donor with Graves disease. Each CDR3 is given without its conserved first and last residue. Size values are once, few and many counts, or a class for expanded clones, and some rows have none.

V	J	size	CDR3
TRBV7-9	TRBJ1-4	NA	ASSLGGKTNEKLF
TRBV3-1	TRBJ2-7	NA	ASSQDMQSYEQY
TRBV6-1	TRBJ1-5	many	ASSTIGAGDQPQH
TRBV20-1	TRBJ2-3	many	SALAVGLAESTDTQY
TRBV6-1	TRBJ1-5	NA	ASSEGQNQPQH
TRBV28	TRBJ1-1	NA	ASSFEYRGNTEAF
TRBV5-8	TRBJ1-1	NA	ASSFRGLTEAF
TRBV28	TRBJ1-1	many	ASSYSYPLNTEAF
TRBV11-2	TRBJ1-6	many	ASSWPKSHLH
TRBV11-3	TRBJ2-3	many	ATSGQGHLSTDTQY
TRBV30	TRBJ2-2	many	AWSAMNTGELF
TRBV7-3	TRBJ2-7	NA	ASSKTGREQY
TRBV6-1	TRBJ2-4	NA	ASSVVRGLAKNIQY
TRBV7-9	TRBJ2-7	many	ASAGLYEQY
TRBV4-1	TRBJ2-5	few	ASSQDWGRGQETQY
TRBV7-6	TRBJ2-2	many	ASSYGTDYTGELF